The rows below give T cell receptor beta chains drawn from one sample of a study of cytomegalovirus exposure and HLA in healthy donors. Only in-frame clones appear in the TCRdb table, and some are missing; sequencing was by immunoSEQ multiplex PCR. The sample lists 90,000 to 150,000 clones; approximately 80% were seen once. The sequencing input was PBMCs. The receptors were sampled from a man over 45 in good health and CMV-seropositive. Both conserved end residues are part of each CDR3. Fields, in order: clone size, J gene, V gene, D gene, CDR3 protein, CDR3 DNA. The D gene is left open where the match is weak. Rows may omit the clone size; those that give it use once, few, many or a size class.

. TRBJ1-6 TRBV7-2 . CASSLYREVYSPLHF TGTGCCAGCAGCTTATATCGGGAGGTCTATTCACCCCTCCACTTT
. TRBJ2-1 TRBV9 . CASSRFTANEQFF TGTGCCAGCAGCCGATTTACAGCAAATGAGCAGTTCTTC
. TRBJ2-7 TRBV28 . CASRVSGRSYSYEQYF TGTGCCAGCAGGGTCAGCGGTAGGAGTTACTCCTACGAGCAGTACTTC
. TRBJ2-4 TRBV7-2 TRBD1 CASSLPQGAAKNIQYF TGTGCCAGCAGCCTCCCACAGGGGGCGGCCAAAAACATTCAGTACTTC
few TRBJ2-5 TRBV4-2 . CASSQGSGDQETQYF TGTGCCAGCAGCCAAGGTAGCGGCGATCAAGAGACCCAGTACTTC
. TRBJ2-5 TRBV5-4 . CASSPGNQETQYF TGTGCCAGCAGCCCGGGGAACCAAGAGACCCAGTACTTC
. TRBJ1-2 TRBV6-4 . CASSDPLERYGYTF TGTGCCAGCAGTGACCCGTTAGAACGGTATGGCTACACCTTC
. TRBJ2-1 TRBV9 . CASSAEGGYYNEQFF TGTGCCAGCAGCGCGGAGGGAGGTTACTACAATGAGCAGTTCTTC
. TRBJ1-2 TRBV7-9 . CASSWGHSRRGYTF TGTGCCAGCAGCTGGGGCCATAGTCGGAGAGGCTACACCTTC
once TRBJ1-5 TRBV30 TRBD1 CAWSVNRGSNQPQHF TGTGCCTGGAGTGTAAACAGGGGAAGCAATCAGCCCCAGCATTTT
. TRBJ2-7 TRBV9 TRBD1 CASSRQGDSYEQYF TGTGCCAGCAGTAGACAGGGCGACTCCTACGAGCAGTACTTC